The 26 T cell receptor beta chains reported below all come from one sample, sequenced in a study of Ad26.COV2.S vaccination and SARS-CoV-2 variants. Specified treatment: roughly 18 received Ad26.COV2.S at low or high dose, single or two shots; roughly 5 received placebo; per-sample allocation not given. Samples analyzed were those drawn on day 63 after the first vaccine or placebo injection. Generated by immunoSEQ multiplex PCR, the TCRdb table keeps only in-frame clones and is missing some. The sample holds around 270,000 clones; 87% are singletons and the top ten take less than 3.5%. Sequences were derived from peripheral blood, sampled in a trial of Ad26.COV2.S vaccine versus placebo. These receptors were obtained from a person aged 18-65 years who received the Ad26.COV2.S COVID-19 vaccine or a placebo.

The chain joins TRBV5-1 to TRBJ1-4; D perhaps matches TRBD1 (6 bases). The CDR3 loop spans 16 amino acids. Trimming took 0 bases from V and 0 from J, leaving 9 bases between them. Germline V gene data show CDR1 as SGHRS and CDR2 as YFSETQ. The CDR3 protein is CASSLEGGATNEKLFF. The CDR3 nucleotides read TGCGCCAGCAGCTTGGAGGGGGGTGCAACTAATGAAAAACTGTTTTTT.

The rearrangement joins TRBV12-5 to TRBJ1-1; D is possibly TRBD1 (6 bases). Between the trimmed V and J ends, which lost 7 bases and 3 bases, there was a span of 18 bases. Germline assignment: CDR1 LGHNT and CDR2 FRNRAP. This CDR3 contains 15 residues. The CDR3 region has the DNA TGTGCTAGTGTAAACACAGGGATATCGGACACTGAAGCTTTCTTT. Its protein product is CASVNTGISDTEAFF.

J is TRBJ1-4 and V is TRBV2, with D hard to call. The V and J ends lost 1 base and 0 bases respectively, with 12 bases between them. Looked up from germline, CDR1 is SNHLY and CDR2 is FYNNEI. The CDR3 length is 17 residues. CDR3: CASSEGGIPATNEKLFF. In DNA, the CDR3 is TGTGCCAGCAGTGAAGGGGGAATTCCGGCAACTAATGAAAAACTGTTTTTT.

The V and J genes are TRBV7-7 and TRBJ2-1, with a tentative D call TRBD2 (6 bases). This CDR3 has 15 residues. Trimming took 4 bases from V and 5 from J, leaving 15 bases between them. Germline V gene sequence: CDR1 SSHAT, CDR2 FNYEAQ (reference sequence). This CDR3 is CASSSLAGSNNEQFF. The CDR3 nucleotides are TGTGCCAGCAGCTCCCTTGCGGGGTCTAACAATGAGCAGTTCTTC.

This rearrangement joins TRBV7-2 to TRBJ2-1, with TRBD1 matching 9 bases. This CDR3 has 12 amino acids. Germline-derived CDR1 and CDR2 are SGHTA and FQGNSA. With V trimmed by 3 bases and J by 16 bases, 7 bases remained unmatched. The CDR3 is CASSFYGTGSFF. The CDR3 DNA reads TGTGCCAGCAGCTTTTATGGGACAGGGTCCTTCTTC.

The DNA of the CDR3 is TGTGCCAGCTGCCTAGCGGGGGGGCTCACAGATACGCAGTATTTT. Protein sequence: CASCLAGGLTDTQYF. This rearrangement joins TRBV6-5 to TRBJ2-3, with TRBD2 identical over 12 bases. CDR3 size: 15 residues. The V and J ends lost 8 bases and 2 bases, in that order; junction bases with no gene match: 5. Germline V gene data show CDR1 as MNHEY and CDR2 as SVGAGI.

The CDR3 protein is CASSYGENYGYTF. CDR3 coding DNA: TGTGCCAGCAGTTACGGGGAAAACTATGGCTACACCTTC. The chain combines TRBV6-5 with TRBJ1-2; D is ambiguous. CDR1 is MNHEY and CDR2 is SVGAGI in the germline V gene. V was cut by 2 bases and J by 2 bases, with 6 bases left in between. This CDR3 is 13 amino acids long.

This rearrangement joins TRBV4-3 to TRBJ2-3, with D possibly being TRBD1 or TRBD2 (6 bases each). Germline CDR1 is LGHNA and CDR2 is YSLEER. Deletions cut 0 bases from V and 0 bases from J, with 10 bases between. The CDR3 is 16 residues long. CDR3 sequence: CASSQDRGGSTDTQYF. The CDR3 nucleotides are TGCGCCAGCAGCCAAGATCGAGGGGGGAGCACAGATACGCAGTATTTT.

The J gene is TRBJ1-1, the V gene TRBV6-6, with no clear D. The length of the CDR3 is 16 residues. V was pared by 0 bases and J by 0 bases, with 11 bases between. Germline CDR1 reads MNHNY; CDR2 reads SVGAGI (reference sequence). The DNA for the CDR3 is TGTGCCAGCAGTTACTCGAAACGGACGGTGAACACTGAAGCTTTCTTT. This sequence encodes CASSYSKRTVNTEAFF.

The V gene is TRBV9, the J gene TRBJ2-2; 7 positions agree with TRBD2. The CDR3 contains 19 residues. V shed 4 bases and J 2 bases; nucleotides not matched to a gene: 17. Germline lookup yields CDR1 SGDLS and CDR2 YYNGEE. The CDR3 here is CASSPRTSAEPRNTGELFF. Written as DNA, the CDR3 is TGTGCCAGCAGCCCTCGGACTAGTGCAGAACCAAGAAACACCGGGGAGCTGTTTTTT.

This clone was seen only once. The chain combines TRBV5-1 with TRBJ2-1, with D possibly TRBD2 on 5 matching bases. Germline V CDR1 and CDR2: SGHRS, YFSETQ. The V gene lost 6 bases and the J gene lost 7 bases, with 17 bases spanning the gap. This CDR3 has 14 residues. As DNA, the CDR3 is TGCGCCAGCACCTCAGATAGCGTGATGAATGAGCAGTTCTTC. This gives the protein CASTSDSVMNEQFF.

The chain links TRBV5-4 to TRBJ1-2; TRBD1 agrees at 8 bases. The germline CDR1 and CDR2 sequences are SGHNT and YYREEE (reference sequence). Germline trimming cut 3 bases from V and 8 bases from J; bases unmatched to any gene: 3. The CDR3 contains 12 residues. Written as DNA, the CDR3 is TGTGCCAGCAGCTCCGGGACAGGCGGCTACACCTTC. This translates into CASSSGTGGYTF.

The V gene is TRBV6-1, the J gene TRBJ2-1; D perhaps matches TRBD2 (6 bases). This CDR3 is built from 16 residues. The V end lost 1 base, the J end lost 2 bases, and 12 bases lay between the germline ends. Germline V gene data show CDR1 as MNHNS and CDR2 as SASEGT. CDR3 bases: TGTGCCAGCAGTGAAGAGTTGCGGGATCCCTACAATGAGCAGTTCTTC. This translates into CASSEELRDPYNEQFF.

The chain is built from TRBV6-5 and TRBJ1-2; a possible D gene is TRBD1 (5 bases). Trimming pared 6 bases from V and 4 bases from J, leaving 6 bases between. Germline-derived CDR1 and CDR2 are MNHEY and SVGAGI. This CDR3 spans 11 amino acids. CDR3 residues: CASRDIYGYTF. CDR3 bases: TGTGCCAGCAGGGACATCTATGGCTACACCTTC.

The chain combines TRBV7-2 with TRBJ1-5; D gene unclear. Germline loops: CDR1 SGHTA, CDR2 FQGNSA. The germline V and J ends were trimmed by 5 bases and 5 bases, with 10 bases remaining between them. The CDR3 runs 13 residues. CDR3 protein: CASSRDRDQPQHF. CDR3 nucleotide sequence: TGTGCCAGCAGCCGCGATCGAGATCAGCCCCAGCATTTT. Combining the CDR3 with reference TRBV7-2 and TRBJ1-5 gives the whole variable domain GAGVSQSPSNKVTEKGKDVELRCDPISGHTALYWYRQSLGQGLEFLIYFQGNSAPDKSGLPSDRFSAERTGGSVSTLTIQRTQQEDSAVYLCASSRDRDQPQHFGDGTRLSIL.

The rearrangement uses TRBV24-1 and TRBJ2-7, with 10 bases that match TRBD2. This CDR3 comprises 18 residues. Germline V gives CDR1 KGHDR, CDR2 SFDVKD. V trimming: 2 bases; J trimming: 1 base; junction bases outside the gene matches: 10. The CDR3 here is CATSDSPPGLASSYEQYV. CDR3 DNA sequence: TGTGCCACCAGTGATTCCCCTCCGGGACTAGCGTCGTCCTACGAGCAGTACGTC.

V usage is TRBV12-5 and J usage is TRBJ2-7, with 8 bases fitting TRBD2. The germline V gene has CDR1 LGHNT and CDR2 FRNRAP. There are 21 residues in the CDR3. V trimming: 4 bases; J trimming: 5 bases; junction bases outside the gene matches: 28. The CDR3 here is CASGSGRGDRSREGRDDEQYV. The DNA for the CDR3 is TGTGCTAGTGGTTCGGGGAGGGGAGACAGGAGTCGGGAGGGCCGTGATGACGAGCAGTACGTC.

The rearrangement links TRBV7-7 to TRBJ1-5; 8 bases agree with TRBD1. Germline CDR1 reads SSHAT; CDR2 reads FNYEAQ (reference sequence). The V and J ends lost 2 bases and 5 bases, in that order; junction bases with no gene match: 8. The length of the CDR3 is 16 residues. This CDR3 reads CASSLTEDRGYQPQHF. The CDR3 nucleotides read TGTGCCAGCAGCTTAACTGAAGACAGGGGTTATCAGCCCCAGCATTTT.

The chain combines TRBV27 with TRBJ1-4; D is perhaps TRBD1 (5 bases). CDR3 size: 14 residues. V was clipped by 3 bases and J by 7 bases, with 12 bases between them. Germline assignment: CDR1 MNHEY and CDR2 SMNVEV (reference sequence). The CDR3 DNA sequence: TGTGCCAGCAGTTTCACGGCAAGGGGTGAAAAACTGTTTTTT. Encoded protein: CASSFTARGEKLFF.

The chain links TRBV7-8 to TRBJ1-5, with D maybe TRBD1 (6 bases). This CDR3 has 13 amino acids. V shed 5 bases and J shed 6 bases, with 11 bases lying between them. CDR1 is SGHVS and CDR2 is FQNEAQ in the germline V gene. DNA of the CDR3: TGTGCCAGCAGCGACCCAGGGGTTCAGCCCCAGCATTTT. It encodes CASSDPGVQPQHF.

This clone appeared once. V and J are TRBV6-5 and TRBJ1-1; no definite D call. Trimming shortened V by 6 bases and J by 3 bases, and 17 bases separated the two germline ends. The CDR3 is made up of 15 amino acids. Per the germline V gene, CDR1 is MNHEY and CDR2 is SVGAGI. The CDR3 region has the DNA TGTGCCAGCAGGCTCCCTCACCCGGAGTACACTGAAGCTTTCTTT. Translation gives CASRLPHPEYTEAFF.

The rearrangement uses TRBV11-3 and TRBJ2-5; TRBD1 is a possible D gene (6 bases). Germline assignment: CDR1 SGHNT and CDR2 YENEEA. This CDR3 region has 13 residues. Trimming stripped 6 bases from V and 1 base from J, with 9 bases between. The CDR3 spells CASSGGSQETQYF. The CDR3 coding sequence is TGTGCCAGCAGTGGGGGCAGCCAAGAGACCCAGTACTTC. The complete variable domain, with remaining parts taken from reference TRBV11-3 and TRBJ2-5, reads EAGVVQSPRYKIIEKKQPVAFWCNPISGHNTLYWYLQNLGQGPELLIRYENEEAVDDSQLPKDRFSAERLKGVDSTLKIQPAELGDSAVYLCASSGGSQETQYFGPGTRLLVL.

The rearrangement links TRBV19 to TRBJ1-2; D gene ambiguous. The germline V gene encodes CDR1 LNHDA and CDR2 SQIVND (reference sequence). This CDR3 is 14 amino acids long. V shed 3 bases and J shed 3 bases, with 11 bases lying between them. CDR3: CASSIRRAHYGYTF. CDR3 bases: TGTGCCAGTAGTATCCGGAGGGCCCACTATGGCTACACCTTC.

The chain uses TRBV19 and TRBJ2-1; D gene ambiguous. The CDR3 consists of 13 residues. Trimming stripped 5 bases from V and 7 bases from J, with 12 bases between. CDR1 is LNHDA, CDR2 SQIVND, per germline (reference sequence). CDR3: CASSFSYRNEQFF. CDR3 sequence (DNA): TGTGCCAGTAGTTTCTCTTACAGAAATGAGCAGTTCTTC.

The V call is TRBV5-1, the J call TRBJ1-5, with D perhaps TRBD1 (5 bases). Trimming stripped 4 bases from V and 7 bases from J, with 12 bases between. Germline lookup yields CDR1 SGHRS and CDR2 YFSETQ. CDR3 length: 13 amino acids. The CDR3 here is CASSPDIQQPQHF. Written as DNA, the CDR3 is TGCGCCAGCAGCCCGGACATCCAACAGCCCCAGCATTTT.

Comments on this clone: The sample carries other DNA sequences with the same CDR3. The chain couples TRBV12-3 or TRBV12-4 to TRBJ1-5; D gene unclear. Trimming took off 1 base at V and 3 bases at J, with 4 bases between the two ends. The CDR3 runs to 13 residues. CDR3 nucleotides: TGTGCCAGCAGTTTAGGGTTCAATCAGCCCCAGCATTTT. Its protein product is CASSLGFNQPQHF.